The source of this T cell receptor beta chain is a study of T cell repertoires in cytomegalovirus infection. About the research overall: CMV infection and matching HLA type were both indicated by public TCR beta signatures. General observations from the study: HLA-C-restricted CMV clonotypes gave the most frequent clonotype in two of eight donors. CMV carriers with the relevant HLA were identified by cumulative public TCR beta family frequency.

CDR1 and CDR2 (germline): MNHEY, SMNVEV (reference sequence). J lost 0 bases, V lost 6 bases, and 8 bases had no gene match. The CDR3 runs 16 residues. This clonotype was counted between two and nine times. Its target is unknown. Each CDR3 protein is one row after TCRdb ran MiXCR on the reads. The repertoire holds around 800,000 distinct CDR3 sequences, with 30% to 35% as singletons. Sequences were derived from cultured CD8+ T cells from PBMCs, sampled from culture after CMV antigen stimulation. The sequence was obtained from a human donor in good health (CMV status not recorded). Some clones in this sample may be carry-over from other donors' samples. The rearrangement links TRBV27 to TRBJ1-5, with 7 bases that match TRBD1. The CDR3 coding sequence is TGTGCCAGCAGAGAAGACAGGGTGAATAGCAATCAGCCCCAGCATTTT. It encodes CASREDRVNSNQPQHF.